This T cell receptor beta chain was sequenced for a study of T cells after yellow fever vaccination. Template switching with 5'RACE generated the TCR cDNA and added a universal primer site and UMIs. TCRdb reanalysed the 5' RACE reads using MiXCR and keeps one entry per CDR3 protein. The repertoire includes over 200,000 distinct CDR3 sequences, more than 6.5% of them detected once, and around 1% sits in the top ten. This clonotype was observed many times. CDR3 length equals 11 residues. The germline gives CDR1 DFQATT, CDR2 SNEGSKA (reference sequence). V dropped 5 bases and J dropped 7 bases, with 9 bases sitting between them.

The gene calls are TRBV20-1 and TRBJ2-1, with D perhaps matching TRBD1 or TRBD2 (5 bases each). This material consisted of CD4+ T cells sorted from PBMCs, taken on the day of the yellow fever booster vaccination. The TCR sequence derives from a man aged 25-40 years who received the YFV17D yellow fever vaccine. CDR3 DNA sequence: TGCAGTGCTTCCGGGACGAATGAGCAGTTCTTC. Encoded protein: CSASGTNEQFF.